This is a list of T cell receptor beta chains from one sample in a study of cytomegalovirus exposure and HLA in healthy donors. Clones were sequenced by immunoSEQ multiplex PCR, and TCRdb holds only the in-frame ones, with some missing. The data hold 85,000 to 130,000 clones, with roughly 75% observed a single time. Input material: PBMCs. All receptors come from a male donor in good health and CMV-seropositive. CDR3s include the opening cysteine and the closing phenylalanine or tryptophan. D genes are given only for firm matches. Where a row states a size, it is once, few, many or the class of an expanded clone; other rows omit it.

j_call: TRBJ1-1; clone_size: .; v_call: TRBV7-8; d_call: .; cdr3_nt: TGTGCCAGCAGCTTAGGTGTAGGGGAAGTCGGACGCACTGAAGCTTTCTTT; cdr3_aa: CASSLGVGEVGRTEAFF
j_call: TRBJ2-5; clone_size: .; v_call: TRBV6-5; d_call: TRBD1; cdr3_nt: TGTGCCAGCAGACCCAACAGGGGGCGAAAGACCCAGTACTTC; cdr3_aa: CASRPNRGRKTQYF
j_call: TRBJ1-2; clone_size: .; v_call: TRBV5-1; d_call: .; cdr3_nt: TGCGCCAGCAGCTTACAGGGTAACTATGGCTACACCTTC; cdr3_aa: CASSLQGNYGYTF
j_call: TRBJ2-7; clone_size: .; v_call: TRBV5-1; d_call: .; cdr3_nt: TGCGCCAGCAGCCCGTTACAGGGTTCGGGTGAGCAGTACTTC; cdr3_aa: CASSPLQGSGEQYF
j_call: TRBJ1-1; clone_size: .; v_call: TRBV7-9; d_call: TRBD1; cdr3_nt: TGTGCCAGCAGCTTTCGGAGGGGGCGTACTGGGGACACTGAAGCTTTCTTT; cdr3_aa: CASSFRRGRTGDTEAFF
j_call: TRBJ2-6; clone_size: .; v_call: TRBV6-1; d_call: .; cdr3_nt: TGTGCCAGTCGGAGAGCTGGGGCCAACGTCCTGACTTTC; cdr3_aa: CASRRAGANVLTF
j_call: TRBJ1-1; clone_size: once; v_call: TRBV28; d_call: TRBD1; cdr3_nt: TGTGCCAGCAGTAACAGGGGGAACACTGAAGCTTTCTTT; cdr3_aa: CASSNRGNTEAFF
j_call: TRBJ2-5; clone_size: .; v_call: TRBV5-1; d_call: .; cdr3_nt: TGCGCCAGCAGCCCCTCCCCGCTGGACAGCCGAGCCTACGGGCAGTACTTC; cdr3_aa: CASSPSPLDSRAYGQYF
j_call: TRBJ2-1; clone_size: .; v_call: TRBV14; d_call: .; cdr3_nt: TGTGCCAGCAGCTATTGGACTCCCAGCTCCTACAATGAGCAGTTCTTC; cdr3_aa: CASSYWTPSSYNEQFF
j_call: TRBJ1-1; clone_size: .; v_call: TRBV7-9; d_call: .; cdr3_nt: TGTGCCAGCAGTCAAGCTAGGTTTCACACTGAAGCTTTCTTT; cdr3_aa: CASSQARFHTEAFF
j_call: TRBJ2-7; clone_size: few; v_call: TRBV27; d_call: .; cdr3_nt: TGTGCCAGCAGGACTGAAGGGGAGGTTGGTAGCACGGAGTACTTC; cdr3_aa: CASRTEGEVGSTEYF
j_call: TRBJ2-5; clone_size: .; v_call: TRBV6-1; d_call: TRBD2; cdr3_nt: TGTGCCAGCAGTGAAGCTACTAGCGGGGCTGCCGTAGGAGAGACCCAGTACTTC; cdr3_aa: CASSEATSGAAVGETQYF
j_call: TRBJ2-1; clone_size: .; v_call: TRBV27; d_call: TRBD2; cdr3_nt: TGTGCCAGCAGTCCGGGACTAGCGGGGGGGCGTGAGCAGTTCTTC; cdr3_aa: CASSPGLAGGREQFF
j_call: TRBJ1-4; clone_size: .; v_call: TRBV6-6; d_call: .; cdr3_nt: TGTGCCAGCAGAGCAGACAGCTATAATGAAAAACTGTTTTTT; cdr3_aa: CASRADSYNEKLFF
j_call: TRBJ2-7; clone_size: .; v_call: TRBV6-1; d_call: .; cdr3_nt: TGTGCCAGCAGTGAAGCGTGGGCCTCACCCTACGAGCAGTACTTC; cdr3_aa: CASSEAWASPYEQYF
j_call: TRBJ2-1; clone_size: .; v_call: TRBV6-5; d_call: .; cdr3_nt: TGTGCCAGCAGTTACTTAGACTACAATGAGCAGTTCTTC; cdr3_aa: CASSYLDYNEQFF
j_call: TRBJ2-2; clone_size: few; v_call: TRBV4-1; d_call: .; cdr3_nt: TGCGCCAGCAGCCACTTACAGCTTGTCCCCTTTCGTGACGCGAACACCGGGGAGCTGTTTTTT; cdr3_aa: CASSHLQLVPFRDANTGELFF
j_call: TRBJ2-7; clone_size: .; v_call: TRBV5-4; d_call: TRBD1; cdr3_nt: TGTGCCAGCAGTTCGACGACAGGGGGTTACGAGCAGTACTTC; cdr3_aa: CASSSTTGGYEQYF
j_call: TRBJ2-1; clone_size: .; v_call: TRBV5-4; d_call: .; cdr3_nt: TGTGCCAGCAGCCCCGGAGGCTCCTACAATGAGCAGTTCTTC; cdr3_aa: CASSPGGSYNEQFF
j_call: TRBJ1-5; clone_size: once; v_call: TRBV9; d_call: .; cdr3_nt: TGTGCCAGCAGCGCGACAGTCAATCAGCCCCAGCATTTT; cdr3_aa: CASSATVNQPQHF
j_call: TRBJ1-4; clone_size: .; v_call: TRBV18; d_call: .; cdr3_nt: TGTGCCAGCTCGGGTTTGGGAGCAACTAATGAAAAACTGTTTTTT; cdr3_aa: CASSGLGATNEKLFF
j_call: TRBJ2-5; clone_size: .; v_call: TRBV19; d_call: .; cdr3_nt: TGTGCCAGTAGTTTGACAGGGGAGGGGGAGACCCAGTACTTC; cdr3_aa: CASSLTGEGETQYF
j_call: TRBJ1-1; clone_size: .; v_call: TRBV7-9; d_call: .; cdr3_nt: TGTGCCAGCAGCTACATGCCAGAAGCTTTCTTT; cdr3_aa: CASSYMPEAFF
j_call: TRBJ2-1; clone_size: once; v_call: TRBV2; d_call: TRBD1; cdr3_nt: TGTGCCAGCAGTGAGGCCGGGACAGCGTACAATGAGCAGTTCTTC; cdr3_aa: CASSEAGTAYNEQFF
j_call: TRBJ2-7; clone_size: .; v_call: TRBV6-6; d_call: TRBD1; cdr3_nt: TGTGCCAGCAGTTACCCGGGACAGCGATCCTACGAGCAGTACTTC; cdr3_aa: CASSYPGQRSYEQYF
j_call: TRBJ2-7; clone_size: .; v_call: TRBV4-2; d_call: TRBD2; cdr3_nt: TGTGCCAGCAGCCAAATACTAGCGGGGGACTACGAGCAGTACTTC; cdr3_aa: CASSQILAGDYEQYF
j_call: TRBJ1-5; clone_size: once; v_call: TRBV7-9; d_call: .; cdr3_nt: TGTGCCAGCAGCGAAGGCGGGGCGGGAGGCAATCAGCCCCAGCATTTT; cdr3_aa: CASSEGGAGGNQPQHF
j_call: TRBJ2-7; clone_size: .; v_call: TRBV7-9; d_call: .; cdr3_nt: TGTGCCAGCAGCTTAGGGACTCTCGAAGGGTTC; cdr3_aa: CASSLGTLEGF
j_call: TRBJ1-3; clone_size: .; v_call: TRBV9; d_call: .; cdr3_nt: TGTGCCAGCAGCGTAGGGAACAGCCGAAACACCATATATTTT; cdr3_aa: CASSVGNSRNTIYF
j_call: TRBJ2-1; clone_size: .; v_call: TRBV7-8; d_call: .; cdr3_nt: TGTGCCAGCAGCGCACGACTCGGGGGAAACAATGAGCAGTTCTTC; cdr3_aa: CASSARLGGNNEQFF
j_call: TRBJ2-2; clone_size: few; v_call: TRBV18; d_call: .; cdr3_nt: TGTGCCAGCTCACCAGGCGGGGTTCGCACCGGGGAGCTGTTTTTT; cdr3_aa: CASSPGGVRTGELFF
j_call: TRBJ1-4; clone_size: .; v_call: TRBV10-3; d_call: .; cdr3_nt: TGTGCCATCAGTGGGCAGGGCTGGGATGAAAAACTGTTTTTT; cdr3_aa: CAISGQGWDEKLFF
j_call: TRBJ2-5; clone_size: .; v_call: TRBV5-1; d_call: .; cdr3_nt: TGCGCCAGCAAGGCATCGTTTGGGGCCACAGGAGAGACCCAGTACTTC; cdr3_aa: CASKASFGATGETQYF
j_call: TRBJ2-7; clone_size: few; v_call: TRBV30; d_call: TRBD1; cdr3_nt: TGTGCCGGGAGGACAGGGATCTACGAGCAGTACTTC; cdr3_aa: CAGRTGIYEQYF
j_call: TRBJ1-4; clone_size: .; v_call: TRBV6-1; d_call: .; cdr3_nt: TGTGCCAGCAGTGAAAGCAGGGCCCGGGCTGATGAAAAACTGTTTTTT; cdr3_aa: CASSESRARADEKLFF
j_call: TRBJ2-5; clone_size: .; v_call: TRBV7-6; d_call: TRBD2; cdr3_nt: TGTGCCAGCAGCTTTCGCCTGACTAGCGGAACCCAAGAGACCCAGTACTTC; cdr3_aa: CASSFRLTSGTQETQYF
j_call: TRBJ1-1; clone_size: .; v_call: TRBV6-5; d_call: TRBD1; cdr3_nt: TGTGCCAGCAGTTACTCGGGACAGACGACAGCTTTCTTT; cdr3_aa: CASSYSGQTTAFF
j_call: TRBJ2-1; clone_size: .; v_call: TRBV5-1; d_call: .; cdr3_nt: TGCGCCAGCAGCTTGGCTCGGGAGCAGTTCTTC; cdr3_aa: CASSLAREQFF
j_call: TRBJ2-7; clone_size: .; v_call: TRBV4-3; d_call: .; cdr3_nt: TGCGCCAGCAGCCATATCTATGTGGAGGGGACCTACGAGCAGTACTTC; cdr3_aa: CASSHIYVEGTYEQYF
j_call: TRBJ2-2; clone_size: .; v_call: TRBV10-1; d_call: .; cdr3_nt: TGCGCCAGCAGTGACGGGGGGCCTTACGGGGAGCTGTTTTTT; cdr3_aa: CASSDGGPYGELFF
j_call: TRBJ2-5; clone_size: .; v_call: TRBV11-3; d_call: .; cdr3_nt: TGTGCCAGCAGCGGTAGCGGTGGTGAGACCCAGTACTTC; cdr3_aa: CASSGSGGETQYF
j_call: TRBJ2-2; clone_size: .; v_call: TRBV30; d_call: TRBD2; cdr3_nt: TGTGCCTGGAGTGAACTAGCGCCCGGGGAGCTGTTTTTT; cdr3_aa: CAWSELAPGELFF
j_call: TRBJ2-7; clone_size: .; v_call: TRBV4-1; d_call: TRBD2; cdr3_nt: TGCGCCAGCAGCCTCTCCGGGACTAGCTCCTACGAGCAGTACTTC; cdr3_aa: CASSLSGTSSYEQYF
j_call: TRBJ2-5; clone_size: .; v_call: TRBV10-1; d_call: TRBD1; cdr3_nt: TGCGCCAGCAGGCCGACAGGGTATCCCCAAGAGACCCAGTACTTC; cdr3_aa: CASRPTGYPQETQYF
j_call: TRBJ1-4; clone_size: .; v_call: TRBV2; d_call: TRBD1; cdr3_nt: TGTGCCAGCAGTGATTTGACAGGGGAGGGGGAAAAACTGTTTTTT; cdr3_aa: CASSDLTGEGEKLFF
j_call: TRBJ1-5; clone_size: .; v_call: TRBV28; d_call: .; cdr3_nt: TGTGCCAGCAGTTACTTCGATTACTATAGCAATCAGCCCCAGCATTTT; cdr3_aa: CASSYFDYYSNQPQHF
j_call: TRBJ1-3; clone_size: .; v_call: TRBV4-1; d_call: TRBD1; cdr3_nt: TGCGCCAGCAGCCAGGGAGGTTCAGGGGGCATCGGCAACACCATATATTTT; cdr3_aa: CASSQGGSGGIGNTIYF